This T cell receptor beta chain comes out of a study of T cells in Graves' hyperthyroidism and ophthalmopathy. Study-wide background: At initial diagnosis, before any treatment had begun, peripheral blood was obtained.

This clonotype was found many times. Antigen unknown. Amplification of TCR beta CDR3 regions used RNA as the template. The primer set for the first-round RT-PCR of the TCR CDR3 was HTBI. TCRdb re-called the multiplex PCR reads through MiXCR, storing one row per CDR3 protein. This table holds a few hundred thousand distinct CDR3 sequences, about 15% found once. CDR3 size: 18 residues. Looked up from germline, CDR1 is LGHNT and CDR2 is FRNRAP. V was pared by 1 base and J by 0 bases, with 18 bases between. Study-level points and caveats: Ophthalmopathy and stable hyperthyroidism were told apart by a 13 V-J model.

Sequenced sample: blood. The rearrangement joins TRBV12-5 to TRBJ1-1, with no clear D. The clonotype comes from a woman in her thirties with Graves' hyperthyroidism. The DNA for the CDR3 is TGTGCTAGTGGTTTGGCACTAAACCCATCGACCGTGAACACTGAAGCTTTCTTT. Encoded protein: CASGLALNPSTVNTEAFF.